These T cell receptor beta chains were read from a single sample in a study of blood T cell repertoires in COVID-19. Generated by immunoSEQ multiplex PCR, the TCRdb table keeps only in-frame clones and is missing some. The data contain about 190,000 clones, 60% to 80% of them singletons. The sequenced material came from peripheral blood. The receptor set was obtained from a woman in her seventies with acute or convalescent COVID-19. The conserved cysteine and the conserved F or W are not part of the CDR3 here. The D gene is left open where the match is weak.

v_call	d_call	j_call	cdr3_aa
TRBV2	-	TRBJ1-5	ASSVAGGNSNQPQH
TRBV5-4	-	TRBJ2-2	ASSSDTGELF
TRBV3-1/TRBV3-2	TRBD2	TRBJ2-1	ASSRRLAGGQNYNEQF
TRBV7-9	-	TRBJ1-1	ASSLLSTDSKAF
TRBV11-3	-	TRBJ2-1	ASSVGGDWVNEQF
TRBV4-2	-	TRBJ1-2	ASSQDDRAYGYT
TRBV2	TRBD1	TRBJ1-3	ASSISPISGTGGRDTIY
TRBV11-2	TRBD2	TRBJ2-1	ASSLTSGSPLKGNEQF
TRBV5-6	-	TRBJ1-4	ASSLRQGHATNEKLF
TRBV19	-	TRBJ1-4	ASSIWGATNEKLF
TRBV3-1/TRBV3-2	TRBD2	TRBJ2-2	ASSPGLAGVKNTGELF
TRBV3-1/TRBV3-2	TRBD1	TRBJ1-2	ASSPSTGGGYT
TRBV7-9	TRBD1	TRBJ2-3	ASSYLTGQGSTDTQY
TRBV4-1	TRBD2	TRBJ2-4	ASSQVITSGHYKNIQY
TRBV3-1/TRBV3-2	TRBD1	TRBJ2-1	ASSPRDRGNEQF
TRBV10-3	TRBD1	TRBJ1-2	AISPRTLQGNGYT
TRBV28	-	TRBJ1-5	ASGERQGNQPQH
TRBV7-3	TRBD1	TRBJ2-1	ASSRLPGQVINEQF
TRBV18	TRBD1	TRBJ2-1	ASSPPRQGYNEQF
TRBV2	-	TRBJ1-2	ASSEISANYGYT
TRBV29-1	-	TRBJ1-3	SVVEGVIGNTIY
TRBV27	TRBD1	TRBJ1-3	ASSLAGTAGNTIY
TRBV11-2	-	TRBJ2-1	ASSQPGVLGYNEQF
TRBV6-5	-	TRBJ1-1	ASSTTLDTEAF
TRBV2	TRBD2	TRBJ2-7	ASSDLAGRDEQY
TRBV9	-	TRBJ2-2	ASSVVGQNAGELF
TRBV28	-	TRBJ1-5	ASSYSGDNQPQH
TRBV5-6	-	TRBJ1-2	ASSLEPDGYT
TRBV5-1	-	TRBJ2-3	ASSWTGQTDTQY
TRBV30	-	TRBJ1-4	AWSVGGLNEKLF
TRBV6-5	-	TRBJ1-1	ASSTVGGNTEAF
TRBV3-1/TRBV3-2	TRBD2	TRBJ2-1	ASSPLGLASHEQF
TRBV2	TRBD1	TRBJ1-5	ASSAGQGKQPQH
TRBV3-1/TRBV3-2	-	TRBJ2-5	ASSHHGGGGETQY
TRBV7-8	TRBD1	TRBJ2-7	ASSTGTGNYEQY
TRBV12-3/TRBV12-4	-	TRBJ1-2	ASSGFNYGYT
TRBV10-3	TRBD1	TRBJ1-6	AISAAGTGRSPLH
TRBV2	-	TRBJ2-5	ASSGRGPQETQY
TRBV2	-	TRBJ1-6	ASEEKSSYNSPLH
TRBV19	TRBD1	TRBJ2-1	ASSRQSGTGTYNEQF
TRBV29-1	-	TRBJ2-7	SVVSGAYEQY
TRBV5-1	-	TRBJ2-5	ASSPVPQETQY
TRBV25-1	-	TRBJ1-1	ASTYGGTGVAF
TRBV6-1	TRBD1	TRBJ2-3	ASSERTGRFTDTQY
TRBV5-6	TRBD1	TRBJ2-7	ASSYRLQGAYEQY
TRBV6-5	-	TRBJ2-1	ASSQTASSYNEQF
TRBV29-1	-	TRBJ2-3	SVEITGQITDTQY
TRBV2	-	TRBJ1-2	ASRENREGYT
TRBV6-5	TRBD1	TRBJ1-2	ASRARGLDGYT
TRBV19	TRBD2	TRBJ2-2	ASRPGTSRNTGELF
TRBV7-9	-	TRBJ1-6	ASSFRGGNSPLH
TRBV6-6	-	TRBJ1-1	ASSSGRNTEAF
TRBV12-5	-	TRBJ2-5	ASGLARETQY